This TCR beta chain is drawn from a study of early T cells in non-severe SARS-CoV-2 infection. Study as a whole: Bulk RNA isolated from unsorted whole blood underwent sequencing; chains were not paired. Study conclusions and caveats: Private and CD4 specificities were missed by VDJdb matching, which favored anti-spike CD8 responses.

In its sample, this clonotype was seen many times. The antigen is undetermined. The germline gives CDR1 SEHNR, CDR2 FQNEAQ (reference sequence). This CDR3 has 13 amino acids. V was shortened by 1 base and J by 6 bases, with 9 bases between the two germline ends. Individual cDNA molecules received unique molecular identifiers during library preparation. TCRdb passed the 5' RACE reads through MiXCR, listing each CDR3 protein once. The data contain approximately 27,000 distinct CDR3 sequences, about 5.1% of them singletons. The source of this sequence is an adult who was a healthcare worker with PCR-confirmed SARS-CoV-2 infection or an uninfected control (not recorded which). The chain links TRBV7-9 to TRBJ1-2; D uncertain. Sequencing was carried out using whole blood. CDR3 sequence reads: CASSLVLVDGYTF. The CDR3 nucleotides are TGTGCCAGCAGCTTAGTTCTTGTAGATGGCTACACCTTC.